These 29 T cell receptor beta chains were all obtained from the same sample, sequenced in a study of high-grade serous ovarian cancer treatment subgroups. The tumor samples were collected prior to definitive surgery or chemotherapy. The method was immunoSEQ multiplex PCR; TCRdb's version includes in-frame clones alone and lacks a portion of them. Here the sample spans about 8,000 clones, less than 70% being singletons. Specimen: tumor tissue. These receptors all come from a human donor with high-grade serous ovarian cancer.

The V and J genes are TRBV5-5 and TRBJ2-3; tentatively, D is TRBD2 (6 bases). Looked up from germline, CDR1 is SGHKS and CDR2 is YYEKEE (reference sequence). The CDR3 has 14 residues. V lost 4 bases, J lost 4 bases, and 13 bases lay in between. The CDR3 spells CASSPPLAPDTQYF. In nucleotides, the CDR3 is TGTGCCAGCAGCCCGCCGCTAGCGCCAGATACGCAGTATTTT. The whole variable domain, remainder taken from reference TRBV5-5 and TRBJ2-3, is DAGVTQSPTHLIKTRGQQVTLRCSPISGHKSVSWYQQVLGQGPQFIFQYYEKEERGRGNFPDRFSARQFPNYSSELNVNALLLGDSALYLCASSPPLAPDTQYFGPGTRLTVL.

There are a few counts of this clone. The CDR3 loop reads CASSLSGLYEQYF. The CDR3 region has the DNA TGTGCCAGCAGCTTGTCAGGGCTCTACGAGCAGTACTTC. The rearrangement uses TRBV5-6 and TRBJ2-7; D may be TRBD1 (5 bases). Trimming cost V 1 base and J 3 bases, with 8 bases left between them. From germline, CDR1 is SGHDT and CDR2 YYEEEE. The CDR3 extends over 13 amino acids.

This rearrangement joins TRBV5-1 to TRBJ2-7; 16 bases map to TRBD2. Germline CDR1 is SGHRS and CDR2 is YFSETQ. The junction had 9 bases not matched to a gene; V was cut back by 0 bases and J by 3 bases. The CDR3 extends over 19 amino acids. CDR3 amino acids: CASSLVAGLAGGPLYEQYF. In DNA, the CDR3 is TGCGCCAGCAGCTTGGTGGCGGGACTAGCGGGAGGGCCACTCTACGAGCAGTACTTC.

This clone is judged medium-sized (0.01 to 0.1%). The chain is built from TRBV7-2 and TRBJ1-2, with unresolved D. The CDR3 is 12 residues long. V shed 5 bases and J shed 8 bases, with 12 bases lying between them. Per germline, CDR1 SGHTA and CDR2 FQGNSA. The CDR3 region is CASSPDVGGYTF. The CDR3 DNA follows: TGTGCCAGCAGCCCCGACGTGGGCGGCTACACCTTC.

As concerns this clone: Other DNA sequences from this sample encode an identical CDR3 as well. The V gene is TRBV27, the J gene TRBJ2-2; D may correspond to TRBD1 or TRBD2 (5 bases each). Between the trimmed V and J ends, which lost 3 bases and 2 bases, there was a span of 7 bases. CDR1 and CDR2 from the germline V gene are MNHEY and SMNVEV (reference sequence). The CDR3 is 14 residues long. This chain's CDR3 is CASSLGRNTGELFF. For the CDR3, the DNA is TGTGCCAGCAGTTTGGGACGTAACACCGGGGAGCTGTTTTTT.

The chain combines TRBV28 with TRBJ2-5, with 10 bases matching TRBD2. This CDR3 comprises 16 residues. V was pared by 7 bases and J by 0 bases, with 8 bases of the junction left unmatched. In germline, CDR1 is MDHEN, CDR2 SYDVKM. CDR3 loop: CASTQGLAAYQETQYF. CDR3 nucleotides: TGTGCCAGCACCCAAGGACTAGCGGCGTACCAAGAGACCCAGTACTTC.

This clone was detected a few times. V usage is TRBV7-3 and J usage is TRBJ2-2; D call uncertain. This CDR3 has 13 residues. Trimming stripped 2 bases from V and 6 bases from J, with 7 bases between. Germline V gene sequence: CDR1 SGHTA, CDR2 FQGTGA. The CDR3 protein is CASSLGEPGELFF. CDR3 in DNA: TGTGCCAGCAGCTTAGGAGAACCCGGGGAGCTGTTTTTT.

This rearrangement joins TRBV28 to TRBJ2-3; D call uncertain. V was clipped by 2 bases and J by 4 bases, with 10 bases between them. Germline lookup yields CDR1 MDHEN and CDR2 SYDVKM. This CDR3 is built from 14 residues. DNA for the CDR3: TGTGCCAGCAGTTTAGCGGTCTCCCCAGATACGCAGTATTTT. It codes for CASSLAVSPDTQYF.

V usage is TRBV28 and J usage is TRBJ1-4, with 7 bases that match TRBD1. The germline V gene has CDR1 MDHEN and CDR2 SYDVKM. This CDR3 has 15 residues. V dropped 5 bases and J dropped 4; count of bases not matched to a gene: 7. The CDR3 sequence: CASSRDSPFNEKLFF. For the CDR3, the DNA is TGTGCCAGCAGTCGGGACAGCCCATTTAATGAAAAACTGTTTTTT.

This chain connects TRBV9 to TRBJ2-3; 12 bases map to TRBD2. CDR1 SGDLS and CDR2 YYNGEE come from the germline V gene. V lost 5 bases to trimming and J lost 6 bases; unmatched junction nucleotides: 10. This CDR3 region has 16 residues. For the CDR3, the DNA is TGTGCCAGCAGTCCGACTAGCGGGAGACAAGGGGATACGCAGTATTTT. It yields the protein CASSPTSGRQGDTQYF.

The chain uses TRBV7-8 and TRBJ2-7; D is ambiguous. Germline V lookup: CDR1 SGHVS, CDR2 FQNEAQ. Trimming removed 1 base from V and 6 bases from J, with 7 bases in between. This CDR3 region has 12 residues. CDR3 in DNA: TGTGCCAGCAGCTTAGATGTCGGCGAGCAGTACTTC. It yields the protein CASSLDVGEQYF.

This chain joins TRBV28 and TRBJ2-7; TRBD1 might be the D (6 bases). Per the germline V gene, CDR1 is MDHEN and CDR2 is SYDVKM. This CDR3 comprises 14 residues. Trimming cost V 6 bases and J 2 bases, with 14 bases left between them. Written as DNA, the CDR3 is TGTGCCAGCAGGTCAATCGAGGGGGCCTACGAGCAGTACTTC. Translating it yields CASRSIEGAYEQYF.

Comments on this clone: The same CDR3 can be traced to other DNA sequences in this sample. CDR3 amino acids: CASSPPPGLAGGHEQFF. The CDR3, as DNA: TGTGCCAGCAGTCCCCCTCCCGGGCTAGCGGGAGGGCATGAGCAGTTCTTC. The chain employs TRBV27 and TRBJ2-1; TRBD2 matches 12 bases. Trimming took 5 bases from V and 8 from J; bases not matched to a gene: 13. The CDR3 is 17 amino acids. CDR1 is MNHEY, CDR2 SMNVEV, per germline (reference sequence).

This clone occurred once. The chain combines TRBV2 with TRBJ2-7, with 7 positions matching TRBD1. V lost 3 bases and J lost 2; bases outside the gene matches: 7. The CDR3 spans 15 residues. Germline-derived CDR1 and CDR2 are SNHLY and FYNNEI. The CDR3 is CASSETRDSTYEQYF. DNA for the CDR3: TGTGCCAGCAGTGAGACTCGGGACAGTACCTACGAGCAGTACTTC.

The V gene is TRBV12-5, the J gene TRBJ2-2, with a tentative D call TRBD1 (6 bases). There are 18 residues in the CDR3. V shed 5 bases and J shed 0 bases, with 19 bases lying between them. CDR1 is LGHNT, CDR2 FRNRAP, per germline. The CDR3 loop is CASGLIHDGQTNTGELFF. CDR3 nucleotides: TGTGCTAGTGGTCTGATCCATGACGGACAGACGAACACCGGGGAGCTGTTTTTT.

This rearrangement joins TRBV30 to TRBJ1-2; TRBD1 might be the D (5 bases). The V gene lost 4 bases and the J gene lost 4 bases, with 19 bases spanning the gap. The length of the CDR3 is 15 residues. The germline V gene has CDR1 GTSNPN and CDR2 SVGIG (reference sequence). For the CDR3, the DNA is TGTGCCTGGAACGCTATAGGGGAGGGCCGCTATGGCTACACCTTC. This sequence encodes CAWNAIGEGRYGYTF.

V is TRBV6-5 and J is TRBJ1-4; 7 positions agree with TRBD1. The trim removed 5 bases at V and 5 bases at J, leaving 5 bases unmatched. The CDR3 is 14 amino acids. Germline loops: CDR1 MNHEY, CDR2 SVGAGI. The DNA of the CDR3 is TGTGCCAGCAGTCGGGGACAGATAAATGAAAAACTGTTTTTT. Its protein is CASSRGQINEKLFF.

The V gene is TRBV19, the J gene TRBJ1-1; D unclear. The CDR3 loop spans 15 amino acids. V was trimmed by 3 bases and J by 0 bases, leaving 11 bases between them. The germline gives CDR1 LNHDA, CDR2 SQIVND (reference sequence). CDR3 sequence reads: CASSMGEVVNTEAFF. The CDR3 DNA reads as TGTGCCAGTAGTATGGGAGAGGTCGTGAACACTGAAGCTTTCTTT.

This clone was observed a handful of times. The chain uses TRBV5-8 and TRBJ1-5, with D unclear. This CDR3 region has 17 residues. V shed 4 bases and J shed 3 bases, with 20 bases lying between them. Germline values: CDR1 SGHTS, CDR2 YDEGEE. The chain's CDR3 is CASSLHLTDGYNQPQHF. In DNA form, the CDR3 reads TGTGCCAGCAGCCTACACCTGACGGACGGATACAATCAGCCCCAGCATTTT.

This clone was picked up a small number of times. The rearrangement joins TRBV28 to TRBJ2-2, with unresolved D. The germline V gene has CDR1 MDHEN and CDR2 SYDVKM. This CDR3 is 16 amino acids long. Between the trimmed V and J ends, which lost 4 bases and 0 bases, there was a span of 12 bases. CDR3 residues: CASSSYGYSNTGELFF. As DNA, the CDR3 is TGTGCCAGCAGTTCCTACGGATACTCGAACACCGGGGAGCTGTTTTTT.

In its sample, this clone was seen a few times. This rearrangement joins TRBV6-5 to TRBJ2-7, with D unresolved. The V gene's germline CDR1 is MNHEY and CDR2 SVGAGI. Trimming took off 2 bases at V and 4 bases at J, with 18 bases between the two ends. There are 16 residues in the CDR3. CDR3 amino acids: CASSYGAGPPAYEQYF. The CDR3 DNA reads as TGTGCCAGCAGTTACGGCGCCGGGCCTCCGGCGTACGAGCAGTACTTC.

The chain recombines TRBV15 with TRBJ1-4, with D perhaps TRBD1 (6 bases). The CDR3 spans 16 residues. V was cut by 1 base and J by 2 bases, with 11 bases left in between. CDR1 is LNHNV, CDR2 YYDKDF, per germline (reference sequence). The CDR3 DNA sequence: TGTGCCACCAGCAGAGCGCGAGGGGGTACTAATGAAAAACTGTTTTTT. Protein sequence: CATSRARGGTNEKLFF.

The chain combines TRBV4-2 with TRBJ2-3; 12 nucleotides agree with TRBD2. With V trimmed by 2 bases and J by 0 bases, 3 bases remained unmatched. The CDR3 totals 17 residues. The germline V gene has CDR1 LGHNA and CDR2 YNFKEQ. CDR3 bases: TGTGCCAGCAGCCAATGGGGGACTAGCGGGAGCACAGATACGCAGTATTTT. Protein: CASSQWGTSGSTDTQYF.

This clone has a handful of counts. This chain joins TRBV28 and TRBJ2-3; D not resolved. CDR1 MDHEN and CDR2 SYDVKM come from the germline V gene. V was cut by 8 bases and J by 0 bases, with 6 bases left in between. This CDR3 is 12 amino acids long. The CDR3 bases are TGTGCCAGCTGCCTAAGCACAGATACGCAGTATTTT. This sequence encodes CASCLSTDTQYF.

This chain's CDR3 is CASSKSNTGTQPQHF. The CDR3 coding sequence is TGTGCCAGCAGCAAGAGTAATACAGGCACTCAGCCCCAGCATTTT. The V gene is TRBV6-1, the J gene TRBJ1-5; TRBD1 is a possible D gene (5 bases). The ends were cut back, 6 bases at V and 6 bases at J, with 18 bases in the middle. Germline V gene data show CDR1 as MNHNS and CDR2 as SASEGT. The CDR3 runs to 15 residues.

Only a few counts were recorded for this clone. The rearrangement uses TRBV7-8 and TRBJ2-3, with 7 bases fitting TRBD2. The V gene's germline CDR1 is SGHVS and CDR2 FQNEAQ. The junction had 7 bases not matched to a gene; V was cut back by 4 bases and J by 3 bases. The CDR3 runs 15 residues. CDR3 sequence reads: CASSSAGFDTDTQYF. CDR3 bases: TGTGCCAGCAGCTCAGCGGGATTTGATACAGATACGCAGTATTTT. The entire variable domain, with the rest obtained from reference TRBV7-8 and TRBJ2-3, is as follows: GAGVSQSPRYKVAKRGQDVALRCDPISGHVSLFWYQQALGQGPEFLTYFQNEAQLDKSGLPSDRFFAERPEGSVSTLKIQRTQQEDSAVYLCASSSAGFDTDTQYFGPGTRLTVL.

This clone was picked up a small number of times. The V call is TRBV11-3, the J call TRBJ1-1; no reliable D call. This CDR3 is built from 14 residues. The V gene's germline CDR1 is SGHNT and CDR2 YENEEA. Trimming took off 4 bases at V and 4 bases at J, with 13 bases between the two ends. The CDR3 DNA follows: TGTGCCAGCAGCTCCACCCCCCGGGGCACTGAAGCTTTCTTT. This codes for CASSSTPRGTEAFF.

A remark on this clone: Its ends do not fully match the called genes, so a read error is possible. The chain carries TRBV5-4 and TRBJ1-2; tentatively, D is TRBD1 (5 bases). Germline V lookup: CDR1 SGHNT, CDR2 YYREEE (reference sequence). The CDR3 sequence is 16 residues long. As DNA, the CDR3 is TGCGCCAGCAGCCAAGATTTCGGGGGACGAATCTCCGGCTACACCTTC. This codes for CASSQDFGGRISGYTF.

J is TRBJ1-5 and V is TRBV7-2; D call uncertain. CDR3 length: 12 residues. CDR1 is SGHTA, CDR2 FQGNSA, per germline. V lost 5 bases to trimming and J lost 9 bases, with 11 bases between them. The CDR3 loop reads CASSRGFGPQHF. In nucleotides, the CDR3 is TGTGCCAGCAGCCGGGGATTTGGGCCCCAGCATTTT.